This TCR beta chain was identified in a study of shared clonotypes between healthy human individuals. Study background: The plates for each donor numbered three CD4 naive, three CD4 memory, two CD8 naive and one CD8 memory.

V gave up 5 bases and J gave up 6 bases, with 17 bases separating them. This CDR3 region has 14 residues. Germline CDR1 is GTSNPN and CDR2 is SVGIG (reference sequence). Profiling relied on immunoSEQ multiplex PCR, and the TCRdb table lists in-frame clones only, not all of them. The sample includes more than 200,000 clones, 65% to 70% seen only once; the top ten take 11%. The chain recombines TRBV30 with TRBJ2-1, with D perhaps TRBD2 (6 bases). The receptor was isolated from a man aged 30-40 years in good health. The specimen sequenced was memory CD4+ T cells sorted from blood. The sample's subset: CD45RA-negative fraction. As DNA, the CDR3 is TGTGCCTGGGGGGGGAAATTACAGTCCAATGAGCAGTTCTTC. Translating it yields CAWGGKLQSNEQFF.